This T cell receptor beta chain was found in a study of CD8 T cells in ankylosing spondylitis. Overall study results and limits: What seemed typical of ankylosing spondylitis blood was a TCR beta motif built from several highly homologous variants.

This clonotype came up a few times. Antigen unknown. TCRdb recomputed calls from the 5' RACE reads with MiXCR, one row per CDR3 protein. This table holds some 240,000 distinct CDR3 sequences, 18% found once. Germline values: CDR1 SGHRS, CDR2 YFSETQ. Losses at the gene ends were 2 bases for V and 4 bases for J; bases not matched to a gene: 11. The CDR3 extends over 17 amino acids. The source is a male donor with ankylosing spondylitis or in good health (not recorded which). The chain joins TRBV5-1 to TRBJ2-5, with 10 bases fitting TRBD2. The sequencing input was blood, either unsorted or a sorted T cell fraction (not recorded which). CDR3 DNA: TGCGCCAGCAGCTTTTCCGACCTAGCGGGAGTGCGAGAGACCCAGTACTTC. Translated, it gives CASSFSDLAGVRETQYF. Complete variable domain (other parts from reference TRBV5-1 and TRBJ2-5): KAGVTQTPRYLIKTRGQQVTLSCSPISGHRSVSWYQQTPGQGLQFLFEYFSETQRNKGNFPGRFSGRQFSNSRSEMNVSTLELGDSALYLCASSFSDLAGVRETQYFGPGTRLLVL.